The clone carrying this T cell receptor (beta chain) was counted between two and nine times. The CDR3 has 16 residues. V shed 5 bases and J shed 5 bases, with 18 bases lying between them. The germline CDR1 and CDR2 sequences are SGHVS and FQNEAQ. TCRdb used MiXCR to reprocess the RT-PCR reads, holding one entry per CDR3 protein. Of almost 700,000 distinct CDR3 sequences listed, 12% to 15% are singletons. This sequence was found in a female donor in good health, serving as a healthy control. This chain uses TRBV7-8 with TRBJ1-4, with D perhaps matching TRBD1 (5 bases). Sequencing was done on a sample of memory CD4+ T cells from blood. CDR3 sequence reads: CASSPLGAGQNEKLFF. As DNA, the CDR3 is TGTGCCAGCAGCCCCCTGGGCGCTGGACAAAATGAAAAACTGTTTTTT.